The 32 T cell receptor beta chains in this list originate from one sample, sequenced in a study of blood T cells in healthy people across ages. Combining a sample-barcoded 5' primer with a J-beta primer mix, a second PCR ran for about 6 to 11 cycles. MiXCR, applied by TCRdb to the 5' RACE reads, yields one record per CDR3 protein. The data show 1.2 million to 1.5 million distinct CDR3 sequences, approximately 42% seen once. Sequencing used blood. The receptors were sampled from a woman between 18 and 30 years old in good health.

For this clonotype: The germline gene is not matched at one end of the junction; a read error may be the cause. This chain connects TRBV24-1 to TRBJ2-3, with D possibly TRBD1 on 6 matching bases. The CDR3 covers 16 residues. Germline loops: CDR1 KGHDR, CDR2 SFDVKD. CDR3 in DNA: TGTGCCACCAGTGACGCCCGACAGGCCAGCACAGATGCGCAGTATTTT. Translated: CATSDARQASTDAQYF.

This clonotype was found a few times. The gene calls are TRBV9 and TRBJ2-3; D unclear. The germline gives CDR1 SGDLS, CDR2 YYNGEE. Trimming took 3 bases from V and 2 from J, leaving 13 bases between them. This CDR3 spans 15 amino acids. DNA for the CDR3: TGTGCCAGCAGCGGAGTGGTGGGGAACACAGATACGCAGTATTTT. Its translation: CASSGVVGNTDTQYF.

In this sample, this clonotype turned up a few times. J is TRBJ2-5 and V is TRBV18; maybe TRBD1 (6 bases). Trimming removed 3 bases from V and 1 base from J, with 9 bases in between. From germline, CDR1 is KGHSH and CDR2 LQKENI. This CDR3 region has 14 residues. The chain's CDR3 is CASSPGQTQETQYF. In nucleotides, the CDR3 is TGTGCCAGCTCACCCGGACAGACCCAAGAGACCCAGTACTTC.

The chain links TRBV24-1 to TRBJ2-1; D gene uncertain. Germline CDR1 and CDR2: KGHDR and SFDVKD. V lost 3 bases and J lost 10, with 12 bases in between. This CDR3 has 13 amino acids. The DNA for the CDR3 is TGTGCCACCAGTGATGCGCTCATGATGGAGCAGTTCTTC. Translated, it gives CATSDALMMEQFF.

Only a few counts were recorded for this clonotype. The CDR3 DNA follows: TGTGCCAGCAGCTGGACGACAGGGACTAATGAAAAACTGTTTTTT. Translation gives CASSWTTGTNEKLFF. The chain recombines TRBV7-2 with TRBJ1-4; TRBD1 matches 7 bases. Per germline, CDR1 SGHTA and CDR2 FQGNSA. The trim removed 4 bases at V and 2 bases at J, leaving 4 bases unmatched. The length of the CDR3 is 15 residues.

The rearrangement uses TRBV27 and TRBJ2-1; D remains unclear. This CDR3 is built from 12 residues. With 5 bases removed from V and 10 bases from J, the gap between germline ends came to 12 bases. Germline V CDR1 and CDR2: MNHEY, SMNVEV (reference sequence). Written as DNA, the CDR3 is TGTGCCAGCAGTCCGCAGTTTCGGGAGCAGTTCTTC. Protein: CASSPQFREQFF.

The V gene is TRBV11-1, the J gene TRBJ1-4; no firm D call. With 4 bases removed from V and 11 bases from J, the gap between germline ends came to 20 bases. Germline V gene lookup returns CDR1 SGHAT and CDR2 FQDESV (reference sequence). The CDR3 runs 15 residues. This CDR3 reads CASSCRPFEECKLFF. Here the CDR3 DNA reads TGTGCCAGCAGCTGTCGCCCGTTCGAGGAGTGTAAACTGTTTTTT.

This clonotype was counted between two and nine times. V and J are TRBV29-1 and TRBJ1-2; 8 bases match TRBD1. This CDR3 comprises 14 residues. Germline CDR1 and CDR2: SQVTM and ANQGSEA. Germline trimming cut 7 bases from V and 8 bases from J; bases unmatched to any gene: 15. The CDR3 loop reads CSAVTPTGGNGYTF. The CDR3 region has the DNA TGCAGCGCCGTGACCCCTACAGGGGGGAACGGCTACACCTTC.

This chain links TRBV12-3 or TRBV12-4 with TRBJ2-7; the match to TRBD2 covers 10 bases. The V gene end was trimmed by 3 bases and the J gene end by 5 bases; junction bases not matched to a gene: 7. The CDR3 is 15 residues long. DNA of the CDR3: TGTGCCAGCAGTTTTCGGCTAGCGGGAGTAGACGAGCAGTACTTC. This encodes CASSFRLAGVDEQYF.

The J gene is TRBJ1-2, the V gene TRBV5-6; D possibly corresponds to TRBD1 (5 bases). Germline loops: CDR1 SGHDT, CDR2 YYEEEE. The CDR3 runs 15 residues. V was trimmed by 4 bases and J by 4 bases, leaving 17 bases between them. CDR3 protein: CASSPPGLQAYGYTF. In DNA form, the CDR3 reads TGTGCCAGCAGCCCCCCGGGGCTCCAAGCCTATGGCTACACCTTC.

This clonotype was recorded once. A single base separates this from a much larger clone, so it may be a read error. The chain couples TRBV6-1 to TRBJ1-2, with D unclear. This CDR3 has 11 amino acids. The germline CDR1 and CDR2 sequences are MNHNS and SASEGT. The CDR3 spells CASKRLYSYTF. CDR3 nucleotide sequence: TGTGCCAGCAAACGCCTCTATAGCTACACCTTC.

A few counts support this clonotype. The genes are TRBV12-3 or TRBV12-4 and TRBJ1-5; the D gene is possibly TRBD1 (5 bases). The CDR3 has 14 residues. V was trimmed by 4 bases and J by 7 bases, leaving 14 bases between them. CDR3 in amino acids: CASSSQGWWQPQHF. CDR3 in DNA: TGTGCCAGCAGTTCCCAGGGTTGGTGGCAGCCCCAGCATTTT.

The J gene is TRBJ1-1, the V gene TRBV4-1; tentatively, D is TRBD1 (6 bases). Trimming left V 3 bases short and J 7 bases short, with 18 bases between. The CDR3 is made up of 15 amino acids. Germline V gene lookup returns CDR1 MGHRA and CDR2 YSYEKL. The CDR3 region has the DNA TGCGCCAGCAGCCAGGGAGCAGGGGTTGAGGTTGAAGCTTTCTTT. This translates into CASSQGAGVEVEAFF.

This clonotype was counted between two and nine times. The chain couples TRBV5-1 to TRBJ2-7; tentatively, D is TRBD2 (6 bases). V dropped 4 bases and J dropped 4 bases, with 18 bases sitting between them. The CDR3 length is 15 residues. Germline CDR1 reads SGHRS; CDR2 reads YFSETQ. The CDR3 here is CASSPHDPGEYEQYF. In nucleotides, the CDR3 is TGCGCCAGCAGCCCCCACGATCCGGGGGAATACGAGCAGTACTTC.

The chain employs TRBV20-1 and TRBJ1-4, with no clear D. The CDR3 covers 13 residues. Trimming removed 5 bases at V and 0 bases at J, with 7 bases between. Germline loops: CDR1 DFQATT, CDR2 SNEGSKA (reference sequence). The CDR3 here is CSASGATNEKLFF. The CDR3 nucleotides are TGCAGTGCTTCGGGAGCAACTAATGAAAAACTGTTTTTT.

V and J are TRBV12-3 or TRBV12-4 and TRBJ2-2; possibly TRBD2 for D (5 bases). The germline V and J ends were trimmed by 5 bases and 1 base, with 8 bases remaining between them. The CDR3 consists of 14 residues. For the CDR3, the DNA is TGTGCCAGCAGTATGGCGGGGAACACCGGGGAGCTGTTTTTT. This translates into CASSMAGNTGELFF.

The V and J genes are TRBV30 and TRBJ2-6; no reliable D call. The germline CDR1 and CDR2 sequences are GTSNPN and SVGIG (reference sequence). The CDR3 length is 14 residues. Trimming pared 3 bases from V and 0 bases from J, leaving 6 bases between. This CDR3 is CAWRIVSGANVLTF. CDR3 sequence (DNA): TGTGCCTGGAGGATAGTCTCTGGGGCCAACGTCCTGACTTTC.

The chain has TRBV4-1 and TRBJ2-5; the match to TRBD2 covers 8 bases. The germline gives CDR1 MGHRA, CDR2 YSYEKL. The V gene end was trimmed by 1 base and the J gene end by 3 bases; junction bases not matched to a gene: 13. This CDR3 has 18 residues. CDR3 region: CASSQGLWGTSGKETQYF. CDR3 DNA sequence: TGCGCCAGCAGCCAAGGACTTTGGGGCACTAGCGGAAAAGAGACCCAGTACTTC.

This chain connects TRBV5-5 to TRBJ1-6; D not resolved. Germline V gives CDR1 SGHKS, CDR2 YYEKEE (reference sequence). CDR3 length: 17 amino acids. The germline V and J ends were trimmed by 5 bases and 0 bases, with 15 bases remaining between them. As DNA, the CDR3 is TGTGCCAGCAGACGAGGACGGAGGAGCTCCTATAATTCACCCCTCCACTTT. Translating gives CASRRGRRSSYNSPLHF.

The chain has TRBV2 and TRBJ2-1; TRBD2 is a possible D gene (5 bases). This CDR3 spans 15 amino acids. Trimming took off 2 bases at V and 7 bases at J, with 15 bases between the two ends. CDR1 is SNHLY and CDR2 is FYNNEI in the germline V gene. The CDR3 loop is CASSEKVRLPNEQFF. The CDR3 nucleotides read TGTGCCAGCAGTGAAAAAGTGAGACTACCTAATGAGCAGTTCTTC.

The V call is TRBV2, the J call TRBJ2-7; TRBD2 aligns across 11 bases. The CDR3 contains 17 residues. The V gene's germline CDR1 is SNHLY and CDR2 FYNNEI. V lost 5 bases, J lost 3 bases, and 12 bases stayed unmatched. CDR3 amino acids: CASSQGGLAGPRYEQYF. Here the CDR3 DNA reads TGTGCCAGCAGTCAAGGTGGACTAGCGGGCCCCCGCTACGAGCAGTACTTC.

V usage is TRBV20-1 and J usage is TRBJ2-1, with D possibly called TRBD1 or TRBD2 (7 bases each). With 5 bases removed from V and 4 bases from J, the gap between germline ends came to 21 bases. This CDR3 contains 16 residues. Germline V lookup: CDR1 DFQATT, CDR2 SNEGSKA (reference sequence). The CDR3 coding sequence is TGCAGTGCTCGATCGGAGGGAGGGGGCTTATACAATGAGCAGTTCTTC. It specifies CSARSEGGGLYNEQFF.

CDR3 sequence reads: CASSGGNPYEQYF. CDR3 DNA sequence: TGTGCCAGCAGTGGGGGAAACCCCTACGAGCAGTACTTC. The chain uses TRBV6-1 and TRBJ2-7, with D uncertain. Germline CDR1 MNHNS, CDR2 SASEGT. The CDR3 contains 13 residues. The V end lost 4 bases, the J end lost 2 bases, and 9 bases lay between the germline ends.

The chain recombines TRBV5-5 with TRBJ2-3; D may match TRBD1 or TRBD2 (5 bases each). This CDR3 spans 17 amino acids. Trimming took 5 bases from V and 2 from J, leaving 21 bases between them. Per germline, CDR1 SGHKS and CDR2 YYEKEE (reference sequence). CDR3 sequence: CASRTEGLMRITDTQYF. The CDR3 bases are TGTGCCAGCAGAACCGAGGGGCTAATGCGAATCACAGATACGCAGTATTTT.

The chain is built from TRBV20-1 and TRBJ1-1, with D tentatively TRBD1 (5 bases). The germline gives CDR1 DFQATT, CDR2 SNEGSKA (reference sequence). The CDR3 consists of 13 residues. Trimming cost V 2 bases and J 5 bases, with 12 bases left between them. The CDR3 loop is CSARRGPTTEAFF. The CDR3 DNA is TGCAGTGCTAGAAGGGGACCTACGACTGAAGCTTTCTTT.

CDR3 residues: CASSLWEGQTSGYTF. CDR3 sequence (DNA): TGCGCCAGCAGCTTGTGGGAGGGACAGACGTCCGGCTACACCTTC. The chain carries TRBV5-1 and TRBJ1-2; TRBD1 agrees at 7 bases. V shed 1 base and J 8 bases; nucleotides not matched to a gene: 11. Germline loops: CDR1 SGHRS, CDR2 YFSETQ. CDR3 length: 15 amino acids.

The genes are TRBV11-2 and TRBJ2-7; TRBD1 matches at 7 bases. This CDR3 is built from 15 residues. J was trimmed by 2 bases and V by 0 bases; bases with no gene match: 4. The V gene's germline CDR1 is SGHAT and CDR2 FQNNGV. CDR3 DNA: TGTGCCAGCAGCTTAGAACAGGGGCCAGCCTACGAGCAGTACTTC. Translation: CASSLEQGPAYEQYF.

The V call is TRBV21-1, the J call TRBJ1-5; the D call TRBD1 from the table was never checked on the DNA. TRBV21-1 corresponds to a pseudogene. There are 18 residues in the CDR3. This CDR3 reads CASSKVLGRTFLNQPQHF. In DNA, the CDR3 is TGTGCCAGCAGCAAAGTTTTAGGAAGGACATTCCTTAATCAGCCCCAGCATTTT.

The chain is built from TRBV4-1 and TRBJ2-3; 7 bases agree with TRBD2. Germline CDR1 reads MGHRA; CDR2 reads YSYEKL. V dropped 1 base and J dropped 4; count of bases not matched to a gene: 8. The CDR3 extends over 16 amino acids. The CDR3 bases are TGCGCCAGCAGCCAAGTGGGAGGGCCTGTGGCAGATACGCAGTATTTT. Translating it yields CASSQVGGPVADTQYF.

V is TRBV4-1 and J is TRBJ1-2; 10 positions match TRBD1. V lost 5 bases to trimming and J lost 2 bases; unmatched junction nucleotides: 8. This CDR3 contains 16 residues. The germline V gene encodes CDR1 MGHRA and CDR2 YSYEKL. The CDR3: CASSTKGTGDNYGYTF. The CDR3, as DNA: TGCGCCAGCAGCACAAAGGGGACAGGGGACAACTATGGCTACACCTTC.

This clonotype was recorded many times. The chain recombines TRBV6-2 or TRBV6-3 with TRBJ2-1, with D perhaps matching TRBD2 (6 bases). The V end was cut by 5 bases, the J end by 10 bases, with 9 bases between. CDR3 length: 11 amino acids. Germline values: CDR1 MNHEY, CDR2 SVGEGT. CDR3 in amino acids: CASSPGLEQFF. The CDR3 coding sequence is TGTGCCAGCAGTCCGGGACTGGAGCAGTTCTTC.

J is TRBJ2-1 and V is TRBV12-3 or TRBV12-4, with D perhaps being TRBD1 or TRBD2 (5 bases each). The length of the CDR3 is 14 residues. Between the trimmed V and J ends, which lost 8 bases and 4 bases, there was a span of 15 bases. The CDR3 reads CASGVGRAYNEQFF. In DNA, the CDR3 is TGTGCCAGCGGGGTGGGGCGGGCTTACAATGAGCAGTTCTTC.